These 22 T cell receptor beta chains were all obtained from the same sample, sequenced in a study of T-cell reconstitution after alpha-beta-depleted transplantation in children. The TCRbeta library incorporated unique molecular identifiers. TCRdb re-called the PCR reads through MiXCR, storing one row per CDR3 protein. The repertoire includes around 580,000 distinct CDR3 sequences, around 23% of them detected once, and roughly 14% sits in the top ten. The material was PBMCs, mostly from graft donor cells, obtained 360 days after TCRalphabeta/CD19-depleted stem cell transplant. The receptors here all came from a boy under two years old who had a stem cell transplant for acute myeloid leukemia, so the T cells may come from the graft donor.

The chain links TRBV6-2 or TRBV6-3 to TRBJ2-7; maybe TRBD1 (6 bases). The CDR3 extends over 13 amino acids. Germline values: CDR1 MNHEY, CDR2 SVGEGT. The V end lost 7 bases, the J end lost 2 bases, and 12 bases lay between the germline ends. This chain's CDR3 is CASKLGAAYEQYV. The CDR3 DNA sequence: TGTGCCAGCAAGTTGGGGGCAGCCTACGAGCAGTACGTC.

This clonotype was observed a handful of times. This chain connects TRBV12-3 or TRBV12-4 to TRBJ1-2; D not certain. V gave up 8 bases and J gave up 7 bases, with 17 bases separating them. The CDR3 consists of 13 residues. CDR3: CASALDARGGYTF. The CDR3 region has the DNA TGTGCCAGCGCCTTAGATGCTCGCGGTGGCTACACCTTC.

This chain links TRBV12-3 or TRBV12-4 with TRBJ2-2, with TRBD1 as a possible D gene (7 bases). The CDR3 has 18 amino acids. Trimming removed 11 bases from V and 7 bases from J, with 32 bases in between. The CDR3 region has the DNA TGTGCCCTCAGTTTACGGTTTAGGAGACAGGGAGGTGGCGGGGAGCTGTTTTTT. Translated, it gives CALSLRFRRQGGGGELFF.

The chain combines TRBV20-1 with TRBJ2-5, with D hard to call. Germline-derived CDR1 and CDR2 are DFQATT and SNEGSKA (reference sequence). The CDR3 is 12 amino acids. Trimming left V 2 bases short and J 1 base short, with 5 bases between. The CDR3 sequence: CSARRFQETQYF. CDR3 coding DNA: TGCAGTGCTAGACGGTTCCAAGAGACCCAGTACTTC.

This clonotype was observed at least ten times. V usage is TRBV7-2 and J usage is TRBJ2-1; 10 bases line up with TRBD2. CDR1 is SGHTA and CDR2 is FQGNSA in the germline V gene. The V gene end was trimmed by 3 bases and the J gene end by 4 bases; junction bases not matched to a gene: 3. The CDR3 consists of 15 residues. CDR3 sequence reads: CASSLGTSVYNEQFF. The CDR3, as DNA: TGTGCCAGCAGCTTGGGGACTAGCGTATACAATGAGCAGTTCTTC. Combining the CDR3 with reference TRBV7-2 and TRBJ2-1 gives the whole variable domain GAGVSQSPSNKVTEKGKDVELRCDPISGHTALYWYRQSLGQGLEFLIYFQGNSAPDKSGLPSDRFSAERTGGSVSTLTIQRTQQEDSAVYLCASSLGTSVYNEQFFGPGTRLTVL.

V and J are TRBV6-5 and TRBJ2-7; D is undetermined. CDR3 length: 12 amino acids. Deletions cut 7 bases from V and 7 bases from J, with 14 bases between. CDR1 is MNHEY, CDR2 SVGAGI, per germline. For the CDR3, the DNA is TGTGCCAGCATTAGGGAAGGAAGGGAGCAGTACTTC. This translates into CASIREGREQYF.

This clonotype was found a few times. Here the CDR3 reads CASSRTSGAVEQFF. DNA of the CDR3: TGTGCCAGCAGCCGGACTAGCGGGGCGGTTGAGCAGTTCTTC. This chain uses TRBV7-3 with TRBJ2-1; 12 nucleotides match TRBD2. The V gene end was trimmed by 5 bases and the J gene end by 9 bases; junction bases not matched to a gene: 5. The CDR3 covers 14 residues. CDR1 and CDR2 from the germline V gene are SGHTA and FQGTGA.

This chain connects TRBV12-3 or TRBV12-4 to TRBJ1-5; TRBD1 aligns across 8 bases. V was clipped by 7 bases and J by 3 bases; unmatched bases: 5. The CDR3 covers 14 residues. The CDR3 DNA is TGTGCCAGCACCCGGACAGGGTACAATCAGCCCCAGCATTTT. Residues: CASTRTGYNQPQHF.

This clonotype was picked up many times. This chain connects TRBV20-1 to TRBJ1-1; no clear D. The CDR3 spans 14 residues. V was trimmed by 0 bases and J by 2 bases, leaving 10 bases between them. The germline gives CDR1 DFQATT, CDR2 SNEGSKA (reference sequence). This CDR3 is CSAREKGINTEAFF. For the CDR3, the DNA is TGCAGTGCTAGAGAGAAAGGGATCAACACTGAAGCTTTCTTT.

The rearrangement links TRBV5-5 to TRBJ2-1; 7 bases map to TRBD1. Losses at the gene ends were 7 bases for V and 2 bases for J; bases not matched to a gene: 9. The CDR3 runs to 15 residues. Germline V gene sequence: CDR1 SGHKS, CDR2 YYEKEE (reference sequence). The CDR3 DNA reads TGTGCCAGCGACTTACAGGGGCGCACCTACAATGAGCAGTTCTTC. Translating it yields CASDLQGRTYNEQFF.

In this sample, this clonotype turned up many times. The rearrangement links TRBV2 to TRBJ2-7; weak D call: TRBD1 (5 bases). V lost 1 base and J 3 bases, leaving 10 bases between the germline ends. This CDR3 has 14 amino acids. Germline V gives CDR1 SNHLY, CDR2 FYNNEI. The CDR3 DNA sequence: TGTGCCAGCAGTGAAGGGGGCTCCCACTACGAGCAGTACGTC. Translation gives CASSEGGSHYEQYV.

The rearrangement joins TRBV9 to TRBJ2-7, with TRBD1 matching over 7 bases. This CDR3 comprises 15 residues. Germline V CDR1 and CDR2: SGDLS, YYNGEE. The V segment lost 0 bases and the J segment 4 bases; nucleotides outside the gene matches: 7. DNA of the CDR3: TGTGCCAGCAGCGTAGTCCCGGGACAGAAGTACGAGCAGTACTTC. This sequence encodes CASSVVPGQKYEQYF.

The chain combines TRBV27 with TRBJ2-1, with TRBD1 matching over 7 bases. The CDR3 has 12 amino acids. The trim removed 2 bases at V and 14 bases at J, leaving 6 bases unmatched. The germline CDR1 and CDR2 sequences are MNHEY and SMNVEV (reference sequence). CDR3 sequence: CASSLTGQEEFF. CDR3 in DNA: TGTGCCAGCAGTTTAACCGGACAGGAAGAGTTCTTC.

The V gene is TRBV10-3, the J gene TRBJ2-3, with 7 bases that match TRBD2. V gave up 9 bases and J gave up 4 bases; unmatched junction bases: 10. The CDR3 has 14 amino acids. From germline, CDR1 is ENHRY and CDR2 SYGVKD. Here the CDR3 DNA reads TGTGCCATAAGCGGGGACCAGGAGGCAGATACGCAGTATTTT. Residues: CAISGDQEADTQYF.

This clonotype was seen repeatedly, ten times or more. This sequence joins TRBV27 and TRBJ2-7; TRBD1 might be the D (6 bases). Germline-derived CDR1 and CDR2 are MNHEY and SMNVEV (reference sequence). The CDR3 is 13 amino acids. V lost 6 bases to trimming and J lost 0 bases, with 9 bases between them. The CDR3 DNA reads TGTGCCAGCAGAGACAGGAGCTCCTACGAGCAGTACTTC. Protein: CASRDRSSYEQYF.

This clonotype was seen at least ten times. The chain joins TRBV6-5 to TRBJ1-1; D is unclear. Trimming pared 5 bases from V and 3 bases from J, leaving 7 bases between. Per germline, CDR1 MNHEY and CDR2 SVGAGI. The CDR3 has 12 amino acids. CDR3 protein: CASSTDYTEAFF. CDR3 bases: TGTGCCAGCAGTACTGATTACACTGAAGCTTTCTTT.

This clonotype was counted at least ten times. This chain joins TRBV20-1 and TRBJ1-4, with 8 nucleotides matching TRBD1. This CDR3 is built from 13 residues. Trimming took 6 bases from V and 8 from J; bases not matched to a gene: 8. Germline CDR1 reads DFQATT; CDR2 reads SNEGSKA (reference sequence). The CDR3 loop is CSAPGTGEEKLFF. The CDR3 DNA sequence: TGCAGTGCCCCCGGGACAGGAGAGGAAAAACTGTTTTTT.

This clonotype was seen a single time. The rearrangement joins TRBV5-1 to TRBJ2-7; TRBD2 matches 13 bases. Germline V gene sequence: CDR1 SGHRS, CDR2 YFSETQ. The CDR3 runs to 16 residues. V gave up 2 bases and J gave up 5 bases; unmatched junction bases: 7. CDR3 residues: CASSLFTSGGAHEQYF. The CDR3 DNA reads TGCGCCAGCAGCTTATTTACTAGCGGGGGGGCCCACGAGCAGTACTTC.

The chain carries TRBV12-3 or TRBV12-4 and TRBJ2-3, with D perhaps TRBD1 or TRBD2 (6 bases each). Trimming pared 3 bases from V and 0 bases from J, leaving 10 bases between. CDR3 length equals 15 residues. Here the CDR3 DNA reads TGTGCCAGCAGTTTCCCGGGGGCTAGCACAGATACGCAGTATTTT. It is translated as CASSFPGASTDTQYF.

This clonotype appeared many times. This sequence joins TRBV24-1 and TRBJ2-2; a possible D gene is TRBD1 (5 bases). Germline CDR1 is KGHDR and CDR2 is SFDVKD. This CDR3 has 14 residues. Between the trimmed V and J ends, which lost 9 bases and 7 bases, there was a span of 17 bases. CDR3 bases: TGTGCCACCGGGGTTAAGACAGCCCACGGGGAGCTGTTTTTT. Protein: CATGVKTAHGELFF.

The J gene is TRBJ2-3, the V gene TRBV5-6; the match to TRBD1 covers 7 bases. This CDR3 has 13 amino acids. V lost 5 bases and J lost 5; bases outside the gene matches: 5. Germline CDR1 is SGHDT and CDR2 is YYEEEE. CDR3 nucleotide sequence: TGTGCCAGCAGTCTGACAGGGAAAGATACGCAGTATTTT. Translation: CASSLTGKDTQYF. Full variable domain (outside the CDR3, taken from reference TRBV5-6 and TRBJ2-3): DAGVTQSPTHLIKTRGQQVTLRCSPKSGHDTVSWYQQALGQGPQFIFQYYEEEERQRGNFPDRFSGHQFPNYSSELNVNALLLGDSALYLCASSLTGKDTQYFGPGTRLTVL.

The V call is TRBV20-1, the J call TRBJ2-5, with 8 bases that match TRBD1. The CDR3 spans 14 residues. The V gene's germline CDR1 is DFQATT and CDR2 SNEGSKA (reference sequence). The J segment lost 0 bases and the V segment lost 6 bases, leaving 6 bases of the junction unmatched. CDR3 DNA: TGCAGTGCGTGGGACAGGCCTTACCAAGAGACCCAGTACTTC. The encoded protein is CSAWDRPYQETQYF.